This T cell receptor (beta chain) comes out of a study of blood T cell repertoires in COVID-19. The wider study: COVID-19 samples from acute and convalescent phases originated in the United States, Italy and Spain. Sources were T cells, B-cell-depleted T cells, or PBMCs; the material itself was cDNA or gDNA.

Germline assignment: CDR1 MDHEN and CDR2 SYDVKM. The length of the CDR3 is 13 residues. V was shortened by 3 bases and J by 5 bases, with 10 bases between the two germline ends. The Seattle patients, enrolled during active infection, were followed longitudinally. In the authors' workflow: The assay estimated nucleated cells by amplifying reference gene primers. The repertoire was sequenced with immunoSEQ multiplex PCR; TCRdb's copy has only in-frame clones and lacks some. D and trimming were read from the DNA, whereas the V and J calls and clone size are those reported in that table. This repertoire shows about 94,000 clones, about four fifths found once; its top ten account for roughly 6.3%.

The receptor's source is a man between 65 and 85 years old with COVID-19, enrolled during active disease. The chain has TRBV28 and TRBJ1-2; TRBD1 might be the D (6 bases). Sequencing input: peripheral blood. CDR3 sequence: CASSFGQLYGYTF. CDR3 sequence (DNA): TGTGCCAGCAGTTTCGGACAGTTATATGGCTACACCTTC.